These 20 T cell receptor beta chains were all obtained from the same sample, sequenced in a study of identical twins. TCRdb itself ran the 5' RACE reads through MiXCR, one entry per CDR3 protein. Here the sample spans some 710,000 distinct CDR3 sequences, 6% to 6.5% being singletons. What was sequenced was naive T cells sorted from blood. Every receptor here comes from a man aged 18 to 29 in good health.

This clonotype was observed at least ten times. The rearrangement uses TRBV24-1 and TRBJ2-1; 9 positions match TRBD2. CDR1 and CDR2 from the germline V gene are KGHDR and SFDVKD. The V segment lost 2 bases and the J segment 2 bases; nucleotides outside the gene matches: 6. The CDR3 totals 17 residues. CDR3 DNA: TGTGCCACCAGTGATTCATCAGGGACTAGCACCTACAATGAGCAGTTCTTC. Encoded protein: CATSDSSGTSTYNEQFF.

This clonotype was counted at least ten times. V is TRBV29-1 and J is TRBJ1-1; TRBD1 matches at 9 bases. The CDR3 loop spans 12 amino acids. Germline values: CDR1 SQVTM, CDR2 ANQGSEA. Germline trimming cut 6 bases from V and 4 bases from J; bases unmatched to any gene: 3. CDR3 nucleotide sequence: TGCAGCGTGACGACAGGGGGCACTGAAGCTTTCTTT. Its protein is CSVTTGGTEAFF.

The chain joins TRBV5-1 to TRBJ2-5, with D perhaps TRBD2 (6 bases). In germline, CDR1 is SGHRS, CDR2 YFSETQ. Trimming took off 0 bases at V and 2 bases at J, with 8 bases between the two ends. There are 14 residues in the CDR3. CDR3 coding DNA: TGCGCCAGCAGCTTGGGCGGGAAGCAAGAGACCCAGTACTTC. It codes for CASSLGGKQETQYF.

A few counts support this clonotype. DNA for the CDR3: TGTGCCAGCAGCTTGGAGGCTCGGTTCGATCCACGGACTGAAGCTTTCTTT. Protein product: CASSLEARFDPRTEAFF. V usage is TRBV5-6 and J usage is TRBJ1-1; D unresolved. Germline values: CDR1 SGHDT, CDR2 YYEEEE. The CDR3 loop spans 17 amino acids. With 0 bases removed from V and 5 bases from J, the gap between germline ends came to 20 bases.

This clonotype was seen only a few times. The V call is TRBV12-3 or TRBV12-4, the J call TRBJ2-1; 15 bases align to TRBD2. Losses at the gene ends were 2 bases for V and 3 bases for J; bases not matched to a gene: 5. The length of the CDR3 is 18 residues. Here the CDR3 DNA reads TGTGCCAGCAGTTTACCCTGGACTAGCGGGAGGGACTACAATGAGCAGTTCTTC. This encodes CASSLPWTSGRDYNEQFF.

The chain employs TRBV5-1 and TRBJ2-1, with 10 bases fitting TRBD2. The CDR3 loop spans 16 amino acids. J gave up 9 bases and V 0 bases, and 9 bases lay outside the gene matches. CDR1 SGHRS and CDR2 YFSETQ come from the germline V gene. CDR3 DNA: TGCGCCAGCAGCTTGGCCGAGCGGGAGGGCCCGGGTGAGCAGTTCTTC. Its protein is CASSLAEREGPGEQFF.

This clonotype came up many times. The V and J genes are TRBV4-1 and TRBJ2-1; 10 bases are a match to TRBD2. Germline CDR1 and CDR2: MGHRA and YSYEKL. The V segment lost 1 base and the J segment 8 bases; nucleotides outside the gene matches: 11. The length of the CDR3 is 17 residues. CDR3 sequence (DNA): TGCGCCAGCAGCCAAGCGGATCAGCGGGAGGGCAGCGATGAGCAGTTCTTC. Protein product: CASSQADQREGSDEQFF.

This clonotype was seen a few times. The genes are TRBV25-1 and TRBJ2-5, with 10 bases fitting TRBD2. With V trimmed by 4 bases and J by 5 bases, 16 bases remained unmatched. The CDR3 has 18 amino acids. The germline CDR1 and CDR2 sequences are MGHDK and SYGVNS. The CDR3 sequence is CASSGGEREGTVEETQYF. CDR3 nucleotides: TGTGCCAGCAGTGGAGGGGAGCGGGAGGGGACGGTGGAGGAGACCCAGTACTTC. The whole variable domain, filled in from reference TRBV25-1 and TRBJ2-5, reads EADIYQTPRYLVIGTGKKITLECSQTMGHDKMYWYQQDPGMELHLIHYSYGVNSTEKGDLSSESTVSRIRTEHFPLTLESARPSHTSQYLCASSGGEREGTVEETQYFGPGTRLLVL.

This clonotype came up many times. The rearrangement uses TRBV4-2 and TRBJ2-1; TRBD1 matches at 10 bases. The ends lost 3 bases at V and 4 bases at J; junction bases unmatched: 6. CDR1 and CDR2 from the germline V gene are LGHNA and YNFKEQ. CDR3 length: 16 amino acids. CDR3 protein: CASSHAPGQGYNEQFF. CDR3 nucleotides: TGTGCCAGCAGCCATGCGCCGGGACAGGGGTACAATGAGCAGTTCTTC.

This clonotype was recorded many times. V gene TRBV7-2 combines with J gene TRBJ2-1; TRBD1 might be the D (5 bases). The CDR3 is 13 residues long. Germline CDR1 SGHTA, CDR2 FQGNSA. The ends were cut back, 4 bases at V and 4 bases at J, with 8 bases in the middle. The CDR3 is CASSWTHYNEQFF. In DNA form, the CDR3 reads TGTGCCAGCAGCTGGACACATTACAATGAGCAGTTCTTC.

This clonotype was detected many times. V and J are TRBV6-5 and TRBJ1-6; D possibly corresponds to TRBD1 (6 bases). V dropped 2 bases and J dropped 10 bases, with 12 bases sitting between them. Germline V gene sequence: CDR1 MNHEY, CDR2 SVGAGI. The CDR3 is made up of 14 amino acids. CDR3 sequence (DNA): TGTGCCAGCAGTTACGGGGGCAGGGGCTCACCCCTCCACTTT. Amino acid sequence: CASSYGGRGSPLHF.

The CDR3 sequence: CASSPPSGDSNTGELFF. The CDR3, as DNA: TGTGCCAGCTCACCACCTAGCGGGGACTCGAACACCGGGGAGCTGTTTTTT. The rearrangement links TRBV18 to TRBJ2-2, with 8 bases matching TRBD2. The junction had 3 bases not matched to a gene; V was cut back by 0 bases and J by 0 bases. The germline gives CDR1 KGHSH, CDR2 LQKENI. CDR3 length equals 17 residues.

This clonotype was detected ten times or more. The chain recombines TRBV9 with TRBJ1-5; TRBD1 aligns across 9 bases. Germline V lookup: CDR1 SGDLS, CDR2 YYNGEE. V was pared by 0 bases and J by 4 bases, with 2 bases of the junction left unmatched. This CDR3 has 15 residues. CDR3: CASSVEGTGNQPQHF. In nucleotides, the CDR3 is TGTGCCAGCAGCGTAGAAGGGACAGGGAATCAGCCCCAGCATTTT.

Only a few counts were recorded for this clonotype. The chain links TRBV20-1 to TRBJ2-5; D is possibly TRBD2 (6 bases). This CDR3 has 16 amino acids. The V gene lost 0 bases and the J gene lost 4 bases, with 18 bases spanning the gap. Germline V gives CDR1 DFQATT, CDR2 SNEGSKA (reference sequence). The DNA for the CDR3 is TGCAGTGCTAGAGATCTTCGCCTAGCGCCGGGAGAGACCCAGTACTTC. It translates to CSARDLRLAPGETQYF.

A few counts support this clonotype. The V call is TRBV4-2, the J call TRBJ1-6; perhaps TRBD1 as D (6 bases). This CDR3 spans 18 amino acids. The V end lost 4 bases, the J end lost 7 bases, and 23 bases lay between the germline ends. Germline-derived CDR1 and CDR2 are LGHNA and YNFKEQ. Here the CDR3 DNA reads TGTGCCAGCAGCCGACAGGTTGTGGATATGAATGAGAATTCACCCCTCCACTTT. Its protein product is CASSRQVVDMNENSPLHF.

This clonotype came up a few times. The chain combines TRBV20-1 with TRBJ2-7; D is unresolved. Trimming left V 6 bases short and J 2 bases short, with 11 bases between. Per the germline V gene, CDR1 is DFQATT and CDR2 is SNEGSKA (reference sequence). CDR3 length: 12 amino acids. CDR3 residues: CSATEQPYEQYF. DNA for the CDR3: TGCAGTGCCACAGAGCAGCCCTACGAGCAGTACTTC.

This clonotype was seen many times. J is TRBJ2-2 and V is TRBV5-1; D is unclear. Trimming cost V 1 base and J 4 bases, with 14 bases left between them. Germline-derived CDR1 and CDR2 are SGHRS and YFSETQ. This CDR3 has 16 amino acids. CDR3 sequence (DNA): TGCGCCAGCAGCTTGTTGTCAGATACGATCACCGGGGAGCTGTTTTTT. Amino acid sequence: CASSLLSDTITGELFF.

This clonotype was seen repeatedly, ten times or more. The V gene is TRBV7-9, the J gene TRBJ2-1; 10 bases align to TRBD2. The trim removed 4 bases at V and 3 bases at J, leaving 6 bases unmatched. Germline CDR1 is SEHNR and CDR2 is FQNEAQ (reference sequence). CDR3 length: 16 amino acids. The CDR3 sequence: CASSSVVAGGYNEQFF. CDR3 sequence (DNA): TGTGCCAGCAGCTCAGTGGTAGCGGGAGGCTACAATGAGCAGTTCTTC.

The genes are TRBV19 and TRBJ2-7; 9 nucleotides agree with TRBD2. The V and J ends lost 5 bases and 2 bases, in that order; junction bases with no gene match: 7. CDR3 length equals 15 residues. Germline CDR1 reads LNHDA; CDR2 reads SQIVND (reference sequence). CDR3 sequence reads: CASSPKAGGPYEQYF. The CDR3 bases are TGTGCCAGTAGTCCGAAAGCGGGAGGACCCTACGAGCAGTACTTC.

This clonotype was detected ten times or more. The chain carries TRBV24-1 and TRBJ2-1, with 7 bases identical to TRBD2. Germline trimming cut 3 bases from V and 5 bases from J; bases unmatched to any gene: 12. Germline V lookup: CDR1 KGHDR, CDR2 SFDVKD. There are 17 residues in the CDR3. For the CDR3, the DNA is TGTGCCACCAGTGATCGCCCGGGCGGACTAGGTCACAATGAGCAGTTCTTC. Its protein product is CATSDRPGGLGHNEQFF.